This is a list of T cell receptor beta chains from one sample in a study of T cells in Graves' hyperthyroidism and ophthalmopathy. TCRdb ran MiXCR on the multiplex PCR reads and lists one entry per CDR3 protein. This table has fewer than 450,000 distinct CDR3 sequences, 17% appearing once. The specimen was blood. The receptors come from a woman aged 25 to 39 with Graves' hyperthyroidism that later progressed to Graves' ophthalmopathy. CDR3s include the opening cysteine and the closing phenylalanine or tryptophan.

v_gene,CDR3aa
TRBV24-1,CATSETRGTEAFF
TRBV6-1,CASSEQGGHEQYF
TRBV18,CASSTEGVGAQHF
TRBV28,CASCRQGGGANVLTF
TRBV4-1,CASSQAHSGGENTEAFF
TRBV10-3,CAISGVAGGQTSGSREQYF
TRBV27,CASSPTSGGETQYF
TRBV2,CASSVTGTWGEKLFF
TRBV2,CASSEASRARADGELFF
TRBV5-1,CASSLSTNTEAFF
TRBV7-6,CASSSPLENTIYF
TRBV28,CASSLRWVGGTLGEQYF
TRBV20-1,CSAIAGALSYEQYF
TRBV29-1,CSVRKTGVEAFF
TRBV28,CASSLVRTGAYEQYF
TRBV20-1,CSPLRAGVLLDTQYF
TRBV27,CASSFIEGAQPQHF
TRBV24-1,CATSDFPKRRTQYF
TRBV2,CASSAPDRAHEQYF
TRBV3-1,CASSLAGQFTDTQYF
TRBV27,CASSWTGRNEQFF
TRBV29-1,CSVALGPGDTQYF
TRBV2,CASKSMTANYGYTF
TRBV7-2,CASSPSGGTGELFF
TRBV11-2,CASSLEGQGSYEQFF
TRBV7-9,CASSFYLGLAGGMHEQFF
TRBV19,CASSMSMAGLYGYTF
TRBV30,CAWGTSGKTLDTQYF
TRBV29-1,CSVEGSRDAGELFF
TRBV5-1,CASSFDSSPSTDTQYF
TRBV27,CASRPNPGAGANYGYTF
TRBV2,CASSGQGISNQPQHF
TRBV7-9,CASSLGTDTGELFF
TRBV6-6,CASSYEGQGLYGYTF
TRBV28,CASSRGGSGANVLTF
TRBV2,CASSELVLNTEAFF
TRBV19,CASSTDLLGQEYTGELFF
TRBV3-1,CASTRGVTNEKLFF
TRBV28,CASRPQASGNTIYF
TRBV7-9,CATGEVYEQYF
TRBV19,CATRESGMNTEAFF
TRBV12-3/TRBV12-4,CASSFPHAYEQYF
TRBV28,CASRGLGLTYNEQFF
TRBV30,CAWITQGNTGELFF
TRBV20-1,CSATTGLTYGYTF
TRBV15,CATSRGRVNQPQHF
TRBV19,CASYHTTYEQYF
TRBV18,CASSPAEGSTYEQYF
TRBV19,CASSTSSGGAREQYF
TRBV20-1,CSAAPGPIYEQYF
TRBV27,CASSLYSASGRTGELFF
TRBV6-1,CASKGEGEKLFF